Listed here are 20 T cell receptor beta chains from one sample, sequenced in a study of shared clonotypes between healthy human individuals (dated by TCRdb to about 2020). Preparation of the library involved the immunoSEQ multiplex PCR assay. Sourced from immuneACCESS, this table was stored by TCRdb with only in-frame sequences that have V and J called. A share of the clones is absent; for the studies checked, an unresolved V gene accounts for under half, and the remainder has no known explanation. This sample lists around 1,100,000 clones; around 77% were detected once. The ten largest clones add up to about 0.94% of the sample. The specimen was memory CD4+ T cells from PBMCs. Interpreted using the paper, the cell subset or site label stands for: CD45RA-negative fraction. The receptors derive from a man aged 18 to 35 in good health. Some clones in this sample may be carry-over from other donors' samples.

This rearrangement joins TRBV10-3 to TRBJ2-4, with 7 bases fitting TRBD1. V lost 3 bases to trimming and J lost 7 bases; unmatched junction nucleotides: 9. The CDR3 runs 15 residues. Germline loops: CDR1 ENHRY, CDR2 SYGVKD. CDR3 DNA sequence: TGTGCCATCAGTGAAAGTCGGGCAGGGGGTAACATTCAGTACTTC. Its protein is CAISESRAGGNIQYF.

This clone was detected only a few times. V gene TRBV30 combines with J gene TRBJ1-3; D is unresolved. The CDR3 has 15 residues. Germline CDR1 is GTSNPN and CDR2 is SVGIG (reference sequence). Trimming left V 0 bases short and J 3 bases short, with 12 bases between. The CDR3 DNA is TGTGCCTGGAGTGTCGGGTGGGGAGATGGAAACACCATATATTTT. Protein: CAWSVGWGDGNTIYF. The full variable domain, in which reference TRBV30 and TRBJ1-3 provide the parts outside the CDR3, is SQTIHQWPATLVQPVGSPLSLECTVEGTSNPNLYWYRQAAGRGLQLLFYSVGIGQISSEVPQNLSASRPQDRQFILSSKKLLLSDSGFYLCAWSVGWGDGNTIYFGEGSWLTVV.

The chain links TRBV9 to TRBJ2-5; either TRBD1 or TRBD2 may fit D (5 bases each). The germline gives CDR1 SGDLS, CDR2 YYNGEE. The CDR3 consists of 17 residues. V was trimmed by 0 bases and J by 2 bases, leaving 17 bases between them. The CDR3 DNA reads as TGTGCCAGCAGCGTAGCTCTTGGGGGAGTTGGGCAAGAGACCCAGTACTTC. Translated, it gives CASSVALGGVGQETQYF.

V and J are TRBV5-6 and TRBJ2-2; D may be TRBD1 or TRBD2 (6 bases each). The CDR3 covers 17 residues. Trimming stripped 0 bases from V and 6 bases from J, with 18 bases between. CDR1 is SGHDT, CDR2 YYEEEE, per germline. The CDR3 DNA reads as TGTGCCAGCAGCTTGGTCTCGGGGGCCATAGGGGCCGGGGAGCTGTTTTTT. Its translation is CASSLVSGAIGAGELFF.

This clone appeared a few times. The CDR3 DNA reads TGTGCCAGCAGCTTAATGGGAGCCTTGACGAACACTGAAGCTTTCTTT. Translating it yields CASSLMGALTNTEAFF. The chain links TRBV7-8 to TRBJ1-1; D ambiguous. Trimming shortened V by 2 bases and J by 1 base, and 14 bases separated the two germline ends. The germline CDR1 and CDR2 sequences are SGHVS and FQNEAQ. The CDR3 sequence is 16 residues long.

The chain recombines TRBV6-1 with TRBJ2-7, with a possible D match to TRBD2 (5 bases). CDR3 size: 13 residues. CDR1 and CDR2 (germline): MNHNS, SASEGT. Between the trimmed V and J ends, which lost 1 base and 6 bases, there was a span of 10 bases. The CDR3, as DNA: TGTGCCAGCAGTGAAGTAAAGGAGGTCGAGCAGTACTTC. Its protein product is CASSEVKEVEQYF.

The chain joins TRBV18 to TRBJ2-2, with D possibly TRBD2 on 5 matching bases. Germline CDR1 and CDR2: KGHSH and LQKENI. Trimming cost V 0 bases and J 4 bases, with 12 bases left between them. There are 16 residues in the CDR3. In DNA form, the CDR3 reads TGTGCCAGCTCACCACCAATCGGGATGGCCACCGGGGAGCTGTTTTTT. The encoded protein is CASSPPIGMATGELFF. The full variable domain, with the rest looked up from reference TRBV18 and TRBJ2-2, is NAGVMQNPRHLVRRRGQEARLRCSPMKGHSHVYWYRQLPEEGLKFMVYLQKENIIDESGMPKERFSAEFPKEGPSILRIQQVVRGDSAAYFCASSPPIGMATGELFFGEGSRLTVL.

This chain uses TRBV10-1 with TRBJ2-7; 10 bases align to TRBD1. The germline CDR1 and CDR2 sequences are WNHNN and SYGVQD (reference sequence). V dropped 5 bases and J dropped 5; count of bases not matched to a gene: 3. The CDR3 totals 13 residues. The DNA of the CDR3 is TGCGCCAGCAGTAGGGACAGGGGCAACGAGCAGTACTTC. Amino acids: CASSRDRGNEQYF.

The table lists this clone with a few counts. The V gene is TRBV5-1, the J gene TRBJ1-2, with 10 bases lining up with TRBD1. V gave up 0 bases and J gave up 6 bases; unmatched junction bases: 2. Germline CDR1 SGHRS, CDR2 YFSETQ. The CDR3 extends over 14 amino acids. The CDR3 bases are TGCGCCAGCAGCTTGGGACAGGGGGCGGATGGCTACACCTTC. Encoded protein: CASSLGQGADGYTF.

This clone was seen repeatedly, ten times or more. The V and J genes are TRBV29-1 and TRBJ2-3, with 9 bases lining up with TRBD2. This CDR3 is built from 14 residues. The junction had 5 bases not matched to a gene; V was cut back by 5 bases and J by 2 bases. CDR1 and CDR2 (germline): SQVTM, ANQGSEA. CDR3 protein: CSVSSSGATDTQYF. In nucleotides, the CDR3 is TGCAGCGTTTCTTCTAGCGGGGCCACAGATACGCAGTATTTT.

Comments on this clone: One end of the junction fails to match germline, which may point to a read error. The chain couples TRBV28 to TRBJ2-7; 7 bases are a match to TRBD2. Per the germline V gene, CDR1 is MDHEN and CDR2 is SYDVKM. This CDR3 has 12 amino acids. CDR3: CASQTSLGEQHF. CDR3 in DNA: TGTGCCAGCCAGACTAGCTTGGGCGAGCAGCACTTC.

The chain carries TRBV5-1 and TRBJ2-7; D ambiguous. Looked up from germline, CDR1 is SGHRS and CDR2 is YFSETQ. V was pared by 3 bases and J by 5 bases, with 18 bases between. This CDR3 comprises 15 residues. CDR3 residues: CASSSTDGTVHEQYF. CDR3 nucleotide sequence: TGCGCCAGCAGCTCGACGGACGGAACGGTCCACGAGCAGTACTTC. Variable domain in full (rest from reference TRBV5-1 and TRBJ2-7): KAGVTQTPRYLIKTRGQQVTLSCSPISGHRSVSWYQQTPGQGLQFLFEYFSETQRNKGNFPGRFSGRQFSNSRSEMNVSTLELGDSALYLCASSSTDGTVHEQYFGPGTRLTVT.

The rearrangement joins TRBV29-1 to TRBJ2-5, with D perhaps being TRBD1 or TRBD2 (6 bases each). Germline V lookup: CDR1 SQVTM, CDR2 ANQGSEA. The CDR3 runs 13 residues. V was pared by 8 bases and J by 2 bases, with 15 bases between. CDR3 sequence (DNA): TGCAGCCTAGGGGGGATCCTTCAAGAGACCCAGTACTTC. Residues: CSLGGILQETQYF.

V gene TRBV4-1 combines with J gene TRBJ2-5, with 9 nucleotides matching TRBD1. The CDR3 has 14 residues. The germline gives CDR1 MGHRA, CDR2 YSYEKL. The junction had 4 bases not matched to a gene; V was cut back by 4 bases and J by 4 bases. The CDR3 sequence is CASSRDRGVETQYF. The CDR3 nucleotides read TGCGCCAGCAGCCGCGACAGGGGGGTAGAGACCCAGTACTTC.

CDR3: CASGQTGGYEQYF. The CDR3 nucleotides are TGTGCCAGCGGTCAGACAGGGGGCTACGAGCAGTACTTC. The chain combines TRBV7-9 with TRBJ2-7; the match to TRBD1 covers 9 bases. The CDR3 runs to 13 residues. The germline V gene has CDR1 SEHNR and CDR2 FQNEAQ (reference sequence). V shed 8 bases and J 3 bases; nucleotides not matched to a gene: 5.

This rearrangement joins TRBV9 to TRBJ2-1, with TRBD1 identical over 10 bases. V shed 3 bases, J shed 6 bases, and the junction held 3 bases outside the gene matches. The CDR3 is 14 residues long. From germline, CDR1 is SGDLS and CDR2 YYNGEE. The CDR3 DNA reads as TGTGCCAGCAGCGCCCGGACAGGGGGCAATGAGCAGTTCTTC. It is translated as CASSARTGGNEQFF.

This clone was picked up one time. The chain employs TRBV7-8 and TRBJ1-1; D unclear. V was trimmed by 3 bases and J by 7 bases, leaving 18 bases between them. Germline V gene data show CDR1 as SGHVS and CDR2 as FQNEAQ. The CDR3 consists of 15 residues. The CDR3: CASSLGGWRSDEAFF. CDR3 sequence (DNA): TGTGCCAGCAGCTTGGGAGGGTGGAGGAGTGATGAAGCTTTCTTT.

This chain's CDR3 is CASSDRLGVYEQYF. For the CDR3, the DNA is TGTGCCAGCAGTGACCGATTGGGAGTCTACGAGCAGTACTTC. This chain uses TRBV2 with TRBJ2-7; possible D gene TRBD2, 5 bases. The V gene's germline CDR1 is SNHLY and CDR2 FYNNEI. Trimming shortened V by 3 bases and J by 3 bases, and 12 bases separated the two germline ends. There are 14 residues in the CDR3.

V and J are TRBV7-9 and TRBJ2-5; 7 nucleotides align to TRBD2. This CDR3 region has 17 residues. V lost 5 bases, J lost 3 bases, and 15 bases stayed unmatched. CDR1 and CDR2 (germline): SEHNR, FQNEAQ (reference sequence). The CDR3 protein is CASSHLQLAPLKETQYF. CDR3 bases: TGTGCCAGCAGCCATCTACAACTAGCGCCGCTAAAAGAGACCCAGTACTTC.

Turning to this clone: The sample carries other DNA sequences with the same CDR3. V is TRBV28 and J is TRBJ2-7; D may be TRBD1 (5 bases). Germline CDR1 and CDR2: MDHEN and SYDVKM. Deletions cut 8 bases from V and 1 base from J, with 9 bases between. CDR3 length: 12 residues. CDR3 nucleotides: TGTGCCAGCCGAACAGGTTCCTACGAGCAGTACTTC. Translating it yields CASRTGSYEQYF.